This is a list of T cell receptor beta chains from one sample in a study of blood T cells in healthy people across ages. TCRdb reprocessed the 5' RACE reads via MiXCR and lists one record per CDR3 protein. The repertoire consists of 1.5 million to 1.9 million distinct CDR3 sequences, with 40% to 45% occurring once and the leading ten covering about 3.8%. Sequencing used blood. The origin of the receptors is a woman aged 18-29 years in good health. Each CDR3 is given with its conserved first and last residue. The D gene is left open where the match is weak. Clone size, where shown, is once, few, many, or a class for clones that have expanded.

V gene	D gene	clone size	J gene	CDR3 DNA	CDR3 protein
TRBV12-3/TRBV12-4	.	.	TRBJ2-7	TGTGCCAGCAGGTGGCTTCAGGGGCTTTACAATGAGCAGTACTTC	CASRWLQGLYNEQYF
TRBV9	.	.	TRBJ2-7	TGTGCCAGCAGCGTAGGGTCCACGTACAATGAGCAGTACTTC	CASSVGSTYNEQYF
TRBV18	.	once	TRBJ1-5	TGTGCCAGCTCACAAGCTACACCGGGCAATCAGCCCCAGCATTTT	CASSQATPGNQPQHF
TRBV6-1	.	few	TRBJ2-3	TGTGCCAGCAGACTAGTCAAGGGAGATACGCAGTATTTT	CASRLVKGDTQYF
TRBV6-1	.	.	TRBJ1-6	TGTGCCAGCAGAATAACAGGGAGGGATTCACCCCTCCACTTT	CASRITGRDSPLHF
TRBV6-1	.	.	TRBJ1-4	TGTGCCAGCAGCGAAAACGGGGGCACTAATGAAAAACTGTTTTTT	CASSENGGTNEKLFF
TRBV27	.	.	TRBJ1-5	TGCCGCAGGGTCAGACGAGGTCAGCCCCAGCATTTT	CRRVRRGQPQHF
TRBV27	TRBD1	.	TRBJ2-7	TGTGCCAGCAGGACAGGGTCCGTCTCCTACAATGAGCAGTACTTC	CASRTGSVSYNEQYF
TRBV20-1	.	.	TRBJ1-2	TGCAGTGCTCCCTGGGACGGGCGCTATGGCTACACCTTC	CSAPWDGRYGYTF
TRBV7-2	.	.	TRBJ2-5	TGTGCCAGCAGCAATCACAGGGGAGGAGAGACCCAGTACTTC	CASSNHRGGETQYF
TRBV13	.	.	TRBJ2-7	TGTGCCAGCAGCCTCGGGAACTACTTCTACGAGCAGTACTTC	CASSLGNYFYEQYF
TRBV5-1	TRBD2	.	TRBJ2-3	TGCGCCAGCAGCTTGACTAGCGGGGGCAACTTAGATACGCAGTATTTT	CASSLTSGGNLDTQYF
TRBV6-2/TRBV6-3	.	.	TRBJ2-7	TGTGCCAGCAGTGACGATCGAGAGTTCGAGCAGTACTTC	CASSDDREFEQYF
TRBV29-1	.	.	TRBJ2-2	TGCAGCGCTCGTCCCCCGGGGGGCCTAACCGGGGAGCTGTTTTTT	CSARPPGGLTGELFF
TRBV12-3/TRBV12-4	TRBD1	many	TRBJ2-7	TGTGCCAGCAGACCCGGGACAGGGGCCTACGAGCAGTACTTC	CASRPGTGAYEQYF
TRBV10-3	.	.	TRBJ2-7	TGTGCCATCAGTGGGGACCCCGATCATGAGCAGTACTTC	CAISGDPDHEQYF
TRBV7-3	.	.	TRBJ1-2	TGTGCCAGCAGCTTAACTCCACAGGGATTGTACTATGGCTACACCTTC	CASSLTPQGLYYGYTF